A single sample is the source of the 21 T cell receptor beta chains below, sequenced in a study of blood T cell repertoires in COVID-19. TCRdb's copy holds only in-frame clones and misses some; the assay was immunoSEQ multiplex PCR. The data contain some 150,000 clones, 84% of them singletons. The sample comprised peripheral blood. The source of these receptors is a woman aged 45-60 years in a cohort sampled during active or convalescent COVID-19.

The rearrangement links TRBV27 to TRBJ1-2, with no clear D. With 2 bases removed from V and 9 bases from J, the gap between germline ends came to 13 bases. The CDR3 covers 13 residues. CDR1 is MNHEY and CDR2 is SMNVEV in the germline V gene (reference sequence). Here the CDR3 DNA reads TGTGCCAGCAGTTTAGGAGGCAGCCCACGCTACACCTTC. Protein: CASSLGGSPRYTF.

The chain uses TRBV6-5 and TRBJ2-3, with a tentative D call TRBD1 (6 bases). CDR1 and CDR2 (germline): MNHEY, SVGAGI. This CDR3 is 13 amino acids long. Trimming shortened V by 0 bases and J by 5 bases, and 6 bases separated the two germline ends. CDR3 loop: CASSYSRGDTQYF. In DNA, the CDR3 is TGTGCCAGCAGTTACTCCAGGGGAGATACGCAGTATTTT.

J is TRBJ2-5 and V is TRBV7-6; D is possibly TRBD1 (6 bases). Germline CDR1 reads SGHVS; CDR2 reads FNYEAQ. V was clipped by 1 base and J by 2 bases, with 11 bases between them. There are 15 residues in the CDR3. The CDR3 DNA follows: TGTGCCAGCAGCTTAGTGGGACATCCTCAAGAGACCCAGTACTTC. Translating it yields CASSLVGHPQETQYF.

The chain couples TRBV6-5 to TRBJ2-1; no firm D call. Looked up from germline, CDR1 is MNHEY and CDR2 is SVGAGI. V was clipped by 4 bases and J by 7 bases, with 14 bases between them. The CDR3 has 14 amino acids. The CDR3: CASSSGWVRNEQFF. CDR3 sequence (DNA): TGTGCCAGCAGTTCTGGATGGGTGAGGAATGAGCAGTTCTTC.

This chain uses TRBV3-1 (or the pseudogene TRBV3-2) with TRBJ1-2, with D uncertain. Trimming left V 4 bases short and J 8 bases short, with 14 bases between. The CDR3 contains 13 residues. Germline V gives CDR1 LGHDT, CDR2 YNNKEL (reference sequence). For the CDR3, the DNA is TGTGCCAGCAGCCCCGAGGAGACCCGGGGCTACACCTTC. Protein sequence: CASSPEETRGYTF.

The rearrangement joins TRBV5-1 to TRBJ2-5; D unclear. CDR3 length: 14 amino acids. Per the germline V gene, CDR1 is SGHRS and CDR2 is YFSETQ. V lost 4 bases to trimming and J lost 0 bases, with 10 bases between them. This chain's CDR3 is CASSATVNQETQYF. CDR3 DNA sequence: TGCGCCAGCAGCGCGACTGTTAACCAAGAGACCCAGTACTTC.

V is TRBV11-1 and J is TRBJ2-1, with D possibly matching TRBD1 (8 bases). In germline, CDR1 is SGHAT, CDR2 FQDESV (reference sequence). The CDR3 covers 13 residues. Trimming cost V 8 bases and J 5 bases, with 13 bases left between them. CDR3 region: CASRQGTNNEQFF. CDR3 coding DNA: TGTGCCAGCCGACAGGGGACTAACAATGAGCAGTTCTTC.

The chain couples TRBV6-6 to TRBJ2-3; TRBD2 aligns across 7 bases. V was pared by 3 bases and J by 1 base, with 7 bases of the junction left unmatched. The CDR3 runs 16 residues. The germline CDR1 and CDR2 sequences are MNHNY and SVGAGI (reference sequence). The DNA for the CDR3 is TGTGCCAGCAGTTATTTCCCCAGCGGGGGCACAGATACGCAGTATTTT. This sequence encodes CASSYFPSGGTDTQYF.

The chain links TRBV2 to TRBJ2-1, with unresolved D. Germline loops: CDR1 SNHLY, CDR2 FYNNEI. The CDR3 loop spans 15 amino acids. Between the trimmed V and J ends, which lost 0 bases and 8 bases, there was a span of 14 bases. The CDR3 sequence is CASSEAGQLMYEQFF. The DNA for the CDR3 is TGTGCCAGCAGTGAAGCTGGCCAGTTGATGTATGAGCAGTTCTTC. Full variable domain (outside the CDR3, taken from reference TRBV2 and TRBJ2-1): EPEVTQTPSHQVTQMGQEVILRCVPISNHLYFYWYRQILGQKVEFLVSFYNNEISEKSEIFDDQFSVERPDGSNFTLKIRSTKLEDSAMYFCASSEAGQLMYEQFFGPGTRLTVL.

This sequence joins TRBV9 and TRBJ2-2; 12 bases fit TRBD1. CDR3 length equals 18 residues. Germline loops: CDR1 SGDLS, CDR2 YYNGEE. The junction had 13 bases not matched to a gene; V was cut back by 4 bases and J by 6 bases. CDR3: CASSPRPGTGGVAGELFF. The CDR3, as DNA: TGTGCCAGCAGCCCAAGACCTGGGACAGGGGGCGTCGCCGGGGAGCTGTTTTTT.

This clone was observed a single time. V gene TRBV9 combines with J gene TRBJ1-5; D is possibly TRBD1 (5 bases). This CDR3 has 15 residues. The germline V gene encodes CDR1 SGDLS and CDR2 YYNGEE. V was shortened by 0 bases and J by 6 bases, with 13 bases between the two germline ends. In nucleotides, the CDR3 is TGTGCCAGCAGCGTAGATGGCAGGGAGGGTCAGCCCCAGCATTTT. Protein sequence: CASSVDGREGQPQHF.

The sample holds a few counts of this clone. The chain joins TRBV5-1 to TRBJ2-5; weak D call: TRBD1 (5 bases). Germline assignment: CDR1 SGHRS and CDR2 YFSETQ. The CDR3 has 14 amino acids. Trimming cost V 2 bases and J 1 base, with 9 bases left between them. Written as DNA, the CDR3 is TGCGCCAGCAGCTTCAGGGTCGGCCAAGAGACCCAGTACTTC. Protein: CASSFRVGQETQYF.

J is TRBJ2-7 and V is TRBV10-2; 11 bases map to TRBD2. V lost 0 bases and J lost 1; bases outside the gene matches: 5. This CDR3 region has 17 residues. CDR1 is WSHSY and CDR2 is SAAADI in the germline V gene. CDR3 amino acids: CASSESNRLAGSYEQYF. DNA of the CDR3: TGCGCCAGCAGTGAGTCAAACCGACTAGCGGGGTCCTACGAGCAGTACTTC.

The genes are TRBV6-4 and TRBJ1-2; the D gene is possibly TRBD1 (5 bases). CDR3 size: 19 residues. Germline CDR1 and CDR2: MRHNA and SNTAGT. V gave up 5 bases and J gave up 0 bases, with 25 bases separating them. The CDR3 spells CASSPDWGTASPPNYGYTF. The CDR3 DNA is TGTGCCAGCAGTCCCGATTGGGGCACGGCCTCTCCTCCTAACTATGGCTACACCTTC.

The rearrangement links TRBV6-2 or TRBV6-3 to TRBJ1-3; 7 bases line up with TRBD1. The V gene's germline CDR1 is MNHEY and CDR2 SVGEGT. The CDR3 spans 16 residues. Trimming at V came to 5 bases and at J to 4 bases, leaving 11 bases not matched to a gene. The CDR3 DNA is TGTGCCAGCAGTCGCTCCGACAGGGCGGGAGGAAACACCATATATTTT. This encodes CASSRSDRAGGNTIYF.

This clone was found once. J is TRBJ1-1 and V is TRBV10-3; the D gene is possibly TRBD1 (6 bases). Germline-derived CDR1 and CDR2 are ENHRY and SYGVKD. The length of the CDR3 is 15 residues. Trimming took off 7 bases at V and 1 base at J, with 16 bases between the two ends. This CDR3 is CAITGQGTPNTEAFF. The CDR3 nucleotides are TGTGCCATCACGGGTCAGGGGACACCGAACACTGAAGCTTTCTTT.

The rearrangement links TRBV6-6 to TRBJ2-2, with 7 bases matching TRBD1. The germline CDR1 and CDR2 sequences are MNHNY and SVGAGI (reference sequence). The CDR3 is made up of 15 amino acids. V lost 6 bases, J lost 3 bases, and 7 bases stayed unmatched. The CDR3 here is CASRAGTEYTGELFF. The CDR3 nucleotides read TGTGCCAGCAGAGCCGGGACAGAGTACACCGGGGAGCTGTTTTTT.

J is TRBJ2-3 and V is TRBV30, with 8 nucleotides matching TRBD2. The CDR3 has 13 residues. The junction had 2 bases not matched to a gene; V was cut back by 5 bases and J by 1 base. The V gene's germline CDR1 is GTSNPN and CDR2 SVGIG (reference sequence). CDR3 bases: TGTGCCTGGGAGACTAGCGGCACAGATACGCAGTATTTT. This encodes CAWETSGTDTQYF. The complete variable domain, with remaining parts taken from reference TRBV30 and TRBJ2-3, reads SQTIHQWPATLVQPVGSPLSLECTVEGTSNPNLYWYRQAAGRGLQLLFYSVGIGQISSEVPQNLSASRPQDRQFILSSKKLLLSDSGFYLCAWETSGTDTQYFGPGTRLTVL.

The rearrangement joins TRBV2 to TRBJ1-1, with 9 bases identical to TRBD1. V was clipped by 0 bases and J by 6 bases; unmatched bases: 5. Germline lookup yields CDR1 SNHLY and CDR2 FYNNEI. The CDR3 is 15 amino acids. The CDR3 is CASSEAPGQGPEAFF. CDR3 DNA: TGTGCCAGCAGTGAAGCGCCGGGACAGGGACCTGAAGCTTTCTTT. Combining the CDR3 with reference TRBV2 and TRBJ1-1 gives the whole variable domain EPEVTQTPSHQVTQMGQEVILRCVPISNHLYFYWYRQILGQKVEFLVSFYNNEISEKSEIFDDQFSVERPDGSNFTLKIRSTKLEDSAMYFCASSEAPGQGPEAFFGQGTRLTVV.

This chain links TRBV11-2 with TRBJ2-2; 10 positions match TRBD2. Germline CDR1 and CDR2: SGHAT and FQNNGV. Trimming cost V 6 bases and J 5 bases; bases outside gene matches: 6. The CDR3 runs to 15 residues. CDR3 nucleotide sequence: TGTGCCAGCAGTTCTAGCGGGGGTGCTACCGGGGAGCTGTTTTTT. Amino acids: CASSSSGGATGELFF.

CDR3 sequence: CASSVRDGGAGEQFF. The CDR3 coding sequence is TGTGCCAGCAGCGTAAGGGACGGGGGGGCCGGTGAGCAGTTCTTC. The chain uses TRBV9 and TRBJ2-1; 8 bases map to TRBD2. The junction had 9 bases not matched to a gene; V was cut back by 1 base and J by 9 bases. Germline CDR1 is SGDLS and CDR2 is YYNGEE. The CDR3 is 15 residues long. The full variable domain, its missing parts supplied by reference TRBV9 and TRBJ2-1, is DSGVTQTPKHLITATGQRVTLRCSPRSGDLSVYWYQQSLDQGLQFLIQYYNGEERAKGNILERFSAQQFPDLHSELNLSSLELGDSALYFCASSVRDGGAGEQFFGPGTRLTVL.